This T cell receptor beta chain was captured in a study of blood T cell repertoires in COVID-19 (dated by TCRdb to 2018 to 2021). Looking at the study overall: Samples covering the acute and convalescent phases of COVID-19 were provided by collaborators in the United States, Italy and Spain. Samples came from the ongoing ImmuneRACE study (first 160 participants) plus 1,254 subjects from 6 global collaborators. The prospective study material was composed of cDNA or gDNA derived from T cells, B-cell-depleted T cells, or PBMCs. Sample metadata almost always included a de-identified subject ID, COVID-19 status, age in years and sex. The repertoires were released in a freely available public database intended as a resource for research on the immune response to SARS-CoV-2. Deeply sampled blood TCRbeta repertoires from subjects exposed to, actively infected with, or recovered from COVID-19 were included in the dataset. HLA class I and class II types, where available, came from metadata supplied by the sample provider rather than from assay-based typing.

The immunoSEQ Assay, a bias-controlled multiplex PCR, was used to amplify TCRbeta CDR3 regions from genomic DNA. Concerning the study's data processing: Nucleated cell counts per sample were estimated from amplification of reference gene primers within the assay. Sequence reads were collapsed and filtered to measure the absolute abundance of every unique TCRbeta CDR3 rearrangement. Productive Simpson clonality was computed per sample as the square root of Simpson's diversity index over productive rearrangements. TCRdb's version of the immuneACCESS table is confined to in-frame rearrangements and falls short of the full clone set. An unresolved V gene accounts for under half of the shortfall where checked; the remainder is of unknown origin. V and J calls and clone size are those listed in that table; D and trimming were worked out from the DNA. Here the sample has approximately 310,000 clones; around 90% occur a single time. Together, the top ten hold 1% of the sample.

As for this clone: Its specific antigen is unknown. Base qualities are not at hand, and no much larger clone is one base apart.

Study-wide conclusions, independent of this receptor: Clinical and demographic metadata were provided uncurated, with the amount varying by source and participant.

Collaborating institutions collected whole blood in K2EDTA tubes following their own protocols. For TCRbeta analysis, collaborator samples were shipped as frozen whole blood, as isolated PBMCs, or as DNA extracted from either sample type. The CDR3 has 13 amino acids, counting the end cysteine and phenylalanine. Only the CDR3 part of the read is kept: 39 bases, read in frame from the first base. The germline V gene specifies SGHTA as CDR1 and FQGNSA as CDR2. The germline ends are 14 bases apart after V is trimmed by 6 bases and J by 8 bases. The sequence links TRBV7-2 to TRBJ2-1, with the D segment identity uncertain. Sequenced sample: peripheral blood. This clonotype was sampled from a man in his fifties or sixties with active or convalescent COVID-19. The DNA is TGTGCCAGCAGATCTCTAGTTTTCGATGAGCAGTTCTTC. Translated, it reads CASRSLVFDEQFF. The entire variable domain, with the stretches around the CDR3 drawn from the reference TRBV7-2 and TRBJ2-1 proteins, is GAGVSQSPSNKVTEKGKDVELRCDPISGHTALYWYRQSLGQGLEFLIYFQGNSAPDKSGLPSDRFSAERTGGSVSTLTIQRTQQEDSAVYLCASRSLVFDEQFFGPGTRLTVL.